These 25 T cell receptor beta chains originate from one sample sequenced in a study of shared clonotypes between healthy human individuals. Naive CD8 cells, CD45RO-negative and positively selected for CCR7, excluded terminally differentiated effector memory CD45RA+ cells. Sequenced by immunoSEQ multiplex PCR; TCRdb stores in-frame clones only, minus some. The table records over 750,000 clones, around 96% of them present only once. The specimen sequenced was naive CD8+ T cells sorted from blood. The receptor set was obtained from a man aged 30-40 years in good health.

The V gene is TRBV20-1, the J gene TRBJ2-7; D not resolved. V was pared by 6 bases and J by 4 bases, with 10 bases between. The germline gives CDR1 DFQATT, CDR2 SNEGSKA (reference sequence). CDR3 size: 11 residues. In DNA, the CDR3 is TGCAGTGCCCCCGCTTGGTACGAGCAGTACTTC. Amino acids: CSAPAWYEQYF.

The chain has TRBV7-9 and TRBJ2-7, with TRBD2 matching 7 bases. CDR1 and CDR2 (germline): SEHNR, FQNEAQ (reference sequence). The CDR3 sequence is 16 residues long. Trimming took 4 bases from V and 3 from J; bases not matched to a gene: 12. The CDR3 reads CASSSPLQTSSYEQYF. CDR3 coding DNA: TGTGCCAGCAGCTCTCCCCTCCAGACTAGCAGCTACGAGCAGTACTTC. Using reference TRBV7-9 and TRBJ2-7 for the parts outside the CDR3, the full variable domain is DTGVSQNPRHKITKRGQNVTFRCDPISEHNRLYWYRQTLGQGPEFLTYFQNEAQLEKSRLLSDRFSAERPKGSFSTLEIQRTEQGDSAMYLCASSSPLQTSSYEQYFGPGTRLTVT.

The chain joins TRBV28 to TRBJ2-7, with D unclear. The length of the CDR3 is 14 residues. CDR1 is MDHEN, CDR2 SYDVKM, per germline. V gave up 6 bases and J gave up 2 bases, with 14 bases separating them. The CDR3 spells CASSTNYITYEQYF. CDR3 bases: TGTGCCAGCAGCACCAACTATATTACCTACGAGCAGTACTTC.

Turning to this clone: Other nucleotide sequences in the sample specify the same CDR3. The V call is TRBV5-6, the J call TRBJ1-1; D perhaps matches TRBD1 (6 bases). Trimming pared 0 bases from V and 4 bases from J, leaving 10 bases between. This CDR3 is built from 14 residues. Germline-derived CDR1 and CDR2 are SGHDT and YYEEEE. As DNA, the CDR3 is TGTGCCAGCAGCTTGGAGGTCAGGGGCACTGAAGCTTTCTTT. Translating gives CASSLEVRGTEAFF.

This clone is a singleton in its sample. The V gene is TRBV2, the J gene TRBJ2-1, with 7 bases lining up with TRBD1. The CDR3 runs to 14 residues. Germline values: CDR1 SNHLY, CDR2 FYNNEI. J gave up 4 bases and V 5 bases, and 5 bases lay outside the gene matches. The CDR3 region is CASSTGERYNEQFF. CDR3 nucleotides: TGTGCCAGCAGTACAGGGGAGAGGTACAATGAGCAGTTCTTC.

This clone occurred once. The chain recombines TRBV7-2 with TRBJ2-1; TRBD2 aligns across 9 bases. Per the germline V gene, CDR1 is SGHTA and CDR2 is FQGNSA. The CDR3 is 17 amino acids. Trimming removed 1 base from V and 7 bases from J; junction bases left unmatched: 11. The CDR3 DNA follows: TGTGCCAGCAGCTTAGTACGCCGACTAGCGGCTACGAATGAGCAGTTCTTC. This codes for CASSLVRRLAATNEQFF.

The chain recombines TRBV5-6 with TRBJ1-1, with D tentatively TRBD1 (5 bases). The CDR3 has 17 amino acids. The germline CDR1 and CDR2 sequences are SGHDT and YYEEEE. V lost 0 bases and J lost 1, with 16 bases in between. DNA of the CDR3: TGTGCCAGCAGCTTGGCCAGGGAACTGCTTCGGAACACTGAAGCTTTCTTT. This translates into CASSLARELLRNTEAFF.

This clone appeared once. The genes are TRBV25-1 and TRBJ2-7; D call uncertain. There are 11 residues in the CDR3. Between the trimmed V and J ends, which lost 8 bases and 9 bases, there was a span of 14 bases. CDR1 is MGHDK and CDR2 is SYGVNS in the germline V gene. The CDR3 reads CASLPRSSQYF. CDR3 DNA: TGTGCCAGCCTTCCACGTTCATCGCAGTACTTC.

V and J are TRBV4-2 and TRBJ2-5, with TRBD2 as a possible D gene (7 bases). CDR1 and CDR2 (germline): LGHNA, YNFKEQ. The CDR3 contains 15 residues. Trimming took off 0 bases at V and 4 bases at J, with 12 bases between the two ends. The CDR3 sequence: CASSQDRGGGETQYF. Written as DNA, the CDR3 is TGTGCCAGCAGCCAAGATCGGGGAGGGGGAGAGACCCAGTACTTC.

The genes are TRBV9 and TRBJ2-3; 7 bases fit TRBD1. The germline gives CDR1 SGDLS, CDR2 YYNGEE. The ends lost 4 bases at V and 0 bases at J; junction bases unmatched: 14. This CDR3 is 18 amino acids long. CDR3 coding DNA: TGTGCCAGCAGCCTTCAAGACCTTACAGGGGCCAGCACAGATACGCAGTATTTT. Translating gives CASSLQDLTGASTDTQYF.

The rearrangement uses TRBV12-1 and TRBJ1-1. TRBV12-1 is flagged as a pseudogene. The CDR3 has 19 residues. The CDR3 nucleotides read TGTGCCAGCAGCCGCTTCCTAGCTGGGCGGGTAGGGGTGAACACTGAAGCTTTCTTT. This encodes CASSRFLAGRVGVNTEAFF.

In nucleotides, the CDR3 is TGTGCCAGTAGTATGGGAGATTATAGCAATCAGCCCCAGCATTTT. Its translation is CASSMGDYSNQPQHF. The gene calls are TRBV19 and TRBJ1-5, with D unclear. CDR3 size: 15 residues. Germline assignment: CDR1 LNHDA and CDR2 SQIVND (reference sequence). The germline V and J ends were trimmed by 3 bases and 0 bases, with 9 bases remaining between them.

The rearrangement links TRBV29-1 to TRBJ2-7; 8 nucleotides match TRBD2. With 4 bases clipped from V and 3 bases from J, the junction kept 2 bases outside the gene matches. CDR1 and CDR2 (germline): SQVTM, ANQGSEA. The CDR3 consists of 12 residues. The CDR3 DNA is TGCAGCGTTGGAGGGACTAGCTACGAGCAGTACTTC. Its translation: CSVGGTSYEQYF.

This chain joins TRBV29-1 and TRBJ2-3, with a tentative D call TRBD2 (5 bases). Trimming removed 3 bases at V and 2 bases at J, with 9 bases between. This CDR3 has 13 amino acids. Germline CDR1 SQVTM, CDR2 ANQGSEA. The chain's CDR3 is CSVERENTDTQYF. The CDR3 nucleotides read TGCAGCGTTGAGAGGGAAAACACAGATACGCAGTATTTT.

The chain uses TRBV7-8 and TRBJ2-7; D is perhaps TRBD1 (6 bases). The V gene lost 4 bases and the J gene lost 7 bases, with 17 bases spanning the gap. The CDR3 runs 14 residues. Germline values: CDR1 SGHVS, CDR2 FQNEAQ. CDR3 DNA sequence: TGTGCCAGCAGCTCCAGACAGGTCCCTTATGAGCAGTACTTC. It is translated as CASSSRQVPYEQYF. Full variable domain (outside the CDR3, taken from reference TRBV7-8 and TRBJ2-7): GAGVSQSPRYKVAKRGQDVALRCDPISGHVSLFWYQQALGQGPEFLTYFQNEAQLDKSGLPSDRFFAERPEGSVSTLKIQRTQQEDSAVYLCASSSRQVPYEQYFGPGTRLTVT.

This chain links TRBV29-1 with TRBJ1-1; 9 positions match TRBD1. The CDR3 consists of 13 residues. CDR1 SQVTM and CDR2 ANQGSEA come from the germline V gene. Trimming took 2 bases from V and 5 from J; bases not matched to a gene: 3. The CDR3 DNA reads as TGCAGCGTTGAAACAGGGGGCAGGACTGAAGCTTTCTTT. It translates to CSVETGGRTEAFF.

The chain has TRBV28 and TRBJ2-7; TRBD1 agrees at 7 bases. The germline V gene encodes CDR1 MDHEN and CDR2 SYDVKM. This CDR3 has 15 residues. With 9 bases clipped from V and 2 bases from J, the junction kept 13 bases outside the gene matches. The CDR3 DNA reads as TGTGCCAGTTCAATTACCGGGACAGTAACCTACGAGCAGTACTTC. Its translation: CASSITGTVTYEQYF.

The J gene is TRBJ2-7, the V gene TRBV11-2; D gene unclear. The CDR3 spans 13 residues. The V end was cut by 5 bases, the J end by 3 bases, with 11 bases between. The germline V gene encodes CDR1 SGHAT and CDR2 FQNNGV. CDR3 protein: CASSQLKDYEQYF. CDR3 in DNA: TGTGCCAGCAGCCAACTTAAAGACTACGAGCAGTACTTC.

The chain joins TRBV2 to TRBJ2-2, with D perhaps TRBD2 (6 bases). The V end lost 6 bases, the J end lost 4 bases, and 15 bases lay between the germline ends. There are 15 residues in the CDR3. Germline values: CDR1 SNHLY, CDR2 FYNNEI. Here the CDR3 reads CASRTRERVTGELFF. The CDR3 nucleotides are TGTGCCAGCAGGACCAGGGAGCGGGTCACCGGGGAGCTGTTTTTT.

The chain combines TRBV7-9 with TRBJ2-7; D remains ambiguous. The CDR3 contains 16 residues. Trimming removed 4 bases at V and 0 bases at J, with 16 bases between. From germline, CDR1 is SEHNR and CDR2 FQNEAQ (reference sequence). CDR3 DNA sequence: TGTGCCAGCAGCTATACCAGTGCGGTGTTCTCCTACGAGCAGTACTTC. It specifies CASSYTSAVFSYEQYF.

This clone was seen once. V usage is TRBV6-4 and J usage is TRBJ2-1, with TRBD2 matching 9 bases. The CDR3 runs to 16 residues. The V and J ends lost 3 bases and 5 bases, in that order; junction bases with no gene match: 8. Germline loops: CDR1 MRHNA, CDR2 SNTAGT. Here the CDR3 reads CASSDEGTSINNEQFF. For the CDR3, the DNA is TGTGCCAGCAGTGATGAGGGGACTAGCATTAACAATGAGCAGTTCTTC.

The chain couples TRBV7-9 to TRBJ2-1; D is unresolved. Germline assignment: CDR1 SEHNR and CDR2 FQNEAQ (reference sequence). The CDR3 is 11 amino acids. V lost 2 bases, J lost 8 bases, and 4 bases lay in between. The CDR3 DNA is TGTGCCAGCAGCTTAAGCTATGAGCAGTTCTTC. This gives the protein CASSLSYEQFF.

The chain employs TRBV9 and TRBJ2-7, with 8 bases matching TRBD2. CDR1 SGDLS and CDR2 YYNGEE come from the germline V gene. This CDR3 spans 16 amino acids. The ends lost 0 bases at V and 0 bases at J; junction bases unmatched: 5. The CDR3 DNA reads TGTGCCAGCAGCGTAGGATCCGGGACTAGCTCCTACGAGCAGTACTTC. Translation: CASSVGSGTSSYEQYF.

This clone has just one count. The chain is built from TRBV6-5 and TRBJ2-5; D is perhaps TRBD1 or TRBD2 (6 bases each). Looked up from germline, CDR1 is MNHEY and CDR2 is SVGAGI. The CDR3 sequence is 14 residues long. Trimming took off 6 bases at V and 0 bases at J, with 11 bases between the two ends. The CDR3 DNA sequence: TGTGCCAGCAGAGGGGGGAAGTACCAAGAGACCCAGTACTTC. Encoded protein: CASRGGKYQETQYF.

This chain uses TRBV7-9 with TRBJ2-7, with a weak D call TRBD1 (6 bases). CDR3 length equals 15 residues. Germline loops: CDR1 SEHNR, CDR2 FQNEAQ (reference sequence). Trimming took 4 bases from V and 1 from J, leaving 14 bases between them. The CDR3 here is CASSSTLGASYEQYF. CDR3 sequence (DNA): TGTGCCAGCAGCTCCACTCTGGGGGCGTCCTACGAGCAGTACTTC.